This is a list of T cell receptor beta chains from one sample in a study of cytomegalovirus exposure and HLA in healthy donors. The data were produced by immunoSEQ multiplex PCR, yet TCRdb's version contains in-frame clones alone and is incomplete. The data contain about 21,000 clones, 70% to 80% of them singletons. Sequencing was carried out using PBMCs. These receptors originate from a man in his 60s in good health and CMV-seronegative. Both conserved end residues are part of each CDR3. The D gene is left open where the match is weak. Clone size is shown for a subset of rows, as once, few, many or a class of expanded clone.

>NA|TRBJ2-3|TRBV7-9|NA
CASSPQKTLTDTQYF
TGTGCCAGCAGTCCACAGAAGACCCTCACAGATACGCAGTATTTT
>NA|TRBJ2-7|TRBV11-2|once
CASSRWAQGAHEQYF
TGTGCCAGCAGCAGATGGGCTCAGGGTGCCCACGAGCAGTACTTC
>NA|TRBJ2-3|TRBV7-8|NA
CASSRWGRTDTQYF
TGTGCCAGCAGCCGTTGGGGCCGCACAGATACGCAGTATTTT
>NA|TRBJ2-5|TRBV5-1|NA
CASSLTSPLETQYF
TGCGCCAGCAGCTTGACCAGTCCCTTAGAGACCCAGTACTTC
>TRBD1|TRBJ2-7|TRBV7-2|once
CASSLDRGYEQYF
TGTGCCAGCAGCTTAGACAGGGGGTACGAGCAGTACTTC
>TRBD2|TRBJ2-7|TRBV6-1|NA
CASSEWNRGSGREQYF
TGTGCCAGCAGTGAATGGAACCGCGGGAGCGGAAGAGAGCAGTACTTC
>NA|TRBJ1-2|TRBV5-4|NA
CASSLTGRAFASNYGYTF
TGTGCCAGCAGCTTGACAGGGAGGGCCTTTGCTTCTAACTATGGCTACACCTTC
>TRBD2|TRBJ2-7|TRBV11-3|NA
CASSLTGGPAEQYF
TGTGCCAGCAGCTTAACGGGAGGGCCCGCCGAGCAGTACTTC
>TRBD2|TRBJ2-5|TRBV28|once
CASSPSGDLETQYF
TGTGCCAGCAGTCCAAGCGGGGATTTGGAGACCCAGTACTTC
>NA|TRBJ2-7|TRBV28|NA
CASRQRQGNYEQYF
TGTGCCAGCAGACAACGTCAGGGAAACTACGAGCAGTACTTC
>TRBD1|TRBJ1-3|TRBV7-9|NA
CASSTETGESGNTIYF
TGTGCCAGCAGCACCGAGACAGGGGAATCTGGAAACACCATATATTTT
>TRBD1|TRBJ1-5|TRBV4-1|few
CASSRSDRVGYQPQHF
TGCGCCAGCAGCCGCTCCGACAGGGTGGGGTATCAGCCCCAGCATTTT
>TRBD1|TRBJ2-6|TRBV30|few
CAWADRASSGANVLTF
TGTGCCTGGGCGGACAGGGCGTCATCTGGGGCCAACGTCCTGACTTTC
>NA|TRBJ1-1|TRBV12-5|NA
CASGSTRNRNTEAFF
TGTGCTAGTGGTTCCACCCGGAACAGGAACACTGAAGCTTTCTTT
>TRBD1|TRBJ2-7|TRBV5-1|NA
CASSFGQAIYEQYF
TGCGCCAGCAGCTTCGGACAGGCCATATACGAGCAGTACTTC
>NA|TRBJ2-7|TRBV4-1|NA
CASSLTLFATYEQYF
TGCGCCAGCAGCCTTACTCTTTTTGCGACCTACGAGCAGTACTTC
>TRBD1|TRBJ1-5|TRBV7-8|few
CASSLGTGDNQPQHF
TGTGCCAGCAGCTTAGGGACAGGAGACAATCAGCCCCAGCATTTT
>TRBD1|TRBJ2-3|TRBV7-9|few
CASDRGTDTQYF
TGTGCCAGCGACAGGGGGACAGATACGCAGTATTTT
>TRBD2|TRBJ2-2|TRBV11-2|NA
CASSFSGITEELFF
TGTGCCAGCAGCTTTAGCGGGATTACCGAGGAGCTGTTTTTT
>TRBD2|TRBJ2-2|TRBV6-5|NA
CASSPPGLAVGELFF
TGTGCCAGCAGCCCACCCGGACTAGCCGTCGGGGAGCTGTTTTTT
>NA|TRBJ1-2|TRBV9|NA
CASSVDQGYGYTF
TGTGCCAGCAGCGTAGATCAGGGGTACGGCTACACCTTC
>TRBD1|TRBJ1-2|TRBV7-9|NA
CASSLPGREGAQHGYTF
TGTGCCAGCAGCCTTCCCGGGCGGGAGGGGGCCCAACATGGCTACACCTTC
>NA|TRBJ2-2|TRBV2|NA
CASSEVLGDTPTGELFF
TGTGCCAGCAGTGAAGTTCTGGGGGACACCCCCACCGGGGAGCTGTTTTTT